This is a list of T cell receptor beta chains from one sample in a study of blood T cell repertoires in COVID-19. TCRdb keeps only in-frame clones here, not all; method: immunoSEQ multiplex PCR. The sample lists about 170,000 clones, about 88% seen once, with about 2.1% in the top ten. The sequenced sample was peripheral blood. Receptors originate from a man aged 50-59 years who had recovered from COVID-19. Both conserved end residues are part of each CDR3. The D gene is left open where the match is weak. Rows give clone size only sometimes, using once, few, many, or a class for an expanded clone.

abundance	d_gene	v_gene	j_gene	CDR3aa	CDR3nt
NA	TRBD1	TRBV2	TRBJ2-3	CAGRQGSTDTQYF	TGTGCCGGACGACAGGGGAGCACAGATACGCAGTATTTT
once	TRBD2	TRBV6-5	TRBJ2-3	CASSPSGNGEDTQYF	TGTGCCAGCAGTCCCAGCGGGAACGGGGAAGATACGCAGTATTTT
NA	TRBD1	TRBV14	TRBJ1-2	CASSQRRGPNYGYTF	TGTGCCAGCAGCCAACGAAGGGGGCCCAACTATGGCTACACCTTC
NA	TRBD1	TRBV5-1	TRBJ2-1	CASSLAGTGFLNEQFF	TGCGCCAGCAGCTTGGCCGGGACAGGCTTCTTGAATGAGCAGTTCTTC
NA	NA	TRBV7-9	TRBJ2-1	CASVPALVSDEQFF	TGTGCCAGCGTCCCCGCCCTAGTTTCGGATGAGCAGTTCTTC
NA	NA	TRBV6-5	TRBJ2-2	CASIGVVAGELFF	TGTGCCAGCATCGGGGTTGTGGCCGGGGAGCTGTTTTTT
many	TRBD1	TRBV7-9	TRBJ2-7	CATTDRVEQYF	TGTGCCACCACTGACAGGGTCGAGCAGTACTTC
few	NA	TRBV7-3	TRBJ2-3	CASSADPGLTQYF	TGTGCCAGCAGCGCCGACCCGGGTCTGACGCAGTATTTT
NA	NA	TRBV28	TRBJ1-5	CASSFPPFSNQPQHF	TGTGCCAGCAGTTTTCCCCCCTTTAGCAATCAGCCCCAGCATTTT
NA	TRBD1	TRBV7-9	TRBJ2-3	CASTDRVTDTQYF	TGTGCCAGCACCGACAGGGTCACAGATACGCAGTATTTT
NA	TRBD1	TRBV4-1	TRBJ1-6	CASSQDRGRNSPLHF	TGCGCCAGCAGCCAAGACAGGGGGCGAAATTCACCCCTCCACTTT
NA	TRBD1	TRBV9	TRBJ2-6	CASSGDRAPSGANVLTF	TGTGCCAGCAGCGGGGACAGGGCTCCATCTGGGGCCAACGTCCTGACTTTC
few	NA	TRBV9	TRBJ2-5	CASSVTKGGVQETQYF	TGTGCCAGCAGCGTAACAAAGGGGGGGGTCCAAGAGACCCAGTACTTC
NA	NA	TRBV2	TRBJ2-1	CASSVRGSKNEQFF	TGTGCCAGCAGTGTTCGTGGGAGTAAGAATGAGCAGTTCTTC
NA	TRBD2	TRBV11-2	TRBJ2-1	CASSFERTSGRTNEQFF	TGTGCCAGCAGCTTCGAAAGGACTAGCGGGAGGACCAATGAGCAGTTCTTC
NA	NA	TRBV10-3	TRBJ1-2	CAISESTGRANYGYTF	TGTGCCATCAGTGAGTCGACAGGAAGAGCTAACTATGGCTACACCTTC
once	TRBD2	TRBV7-3	TRBJ2-1	CASSRLAGFNEQFF	TGTGCCAGCAGCCGACTAGCGGGGTTCAATGAGCAGTTCTTC
NA	TRBD1	TRBV2	TRBJ2-1	CASGQASSYNEQFF	TGTGCCAGCGGACAGGCGAGCTCCTACAATGAGCAGTTCTTC
NA	TRBD2	TRBV25-1	TRBJ2-1	CASSSGGSYNEQFF	TGTGCCAGCAGCTCGGGGGGTTCCTACAATGAGCAGTTCTTC
once	NA	TRBV15	TRBJ2-7	CATSRDGRELNEQYF	TGTGCCACCAGCAGAGATGGTCGGGAGCTCAACGAGCAGTACTTC
NA	NA	TRBV5-1	TRBJ1-4	CARTDKFCNEKLFF	TGCGCCAGGACCGACAAGTTCTGTAATGAAAAACTGTTTTTT
NA	NA	TRBV7-2	TRBJ1-1	CASSLPGLPNTEAFF	TGTGCCAGCAGCCTACCGGGACTGCCGAACACTGAAGCTTTCTTT
NA	TRBD1	TRBV7-8	TRBJ2-4	CASSRGPKNIQYF	TGTGCCAGCAGTAGGGGGCCCAAAAACATTCAGTACTTC
NA	NA	TRBV12-3/TRBV12-4	TRBJ1-2	CASLGLYGYTF	TGTGCCAGCCTTGGGCTTTATGGCTACACCTTC
NA	TRBD1	TRBV9	TRBJ2-5	CASSVGRGRQETQYF	TGTGCCAGCAGCGTAGGCAGGGGGCGCCAAGAGACCCAGTACTTC
NA	NA	TRBV27	TRBJ1-4	CASRRSGEKLFF	TGTGCCAGCCGACGTTCGGGAGAAAAACTGTTTTTT
NA	NA	TRBV6-4	TRBJ1-2	CASTPTPMDYGYTF	TGTGCCAGCACCCCGACTCCAATGGACTATGGCTACACCTTC
NA	TRBD2	TRBV7-2	TRBJ2-1	CASSLATSGGAGEQFF	TGTGCCAGCAGCTTAGCTACTAGCGGGGGGGCCGGTGAGCAGTTCTTC
NA	NA	TRBV4-2	TRBJ2-1	CASSPDSISYNEQFF	TGTGCCAGCAGCCCGGACTCCATCTCCTACAATGAGCAGTTCTTC
NA	TRBD1	TRBV19	TRBJ2-7	CASSEAQGVEQYF	TGTGCCAGTAGTGAGGCCCAGGGGGTCGAGCAGTACTTC
NA	TRBD2	TRBV7-9	TRBJ2-7	CASSFAGTSAYEQYF	TGTGCCAGCAGCTTCGCGGGGACTAGCGCCTACGAGCAGTACTTC
NA	NA	TRBV2	TRBJ1-5	CASSEVEVQGPQHF	TGTGCCAGCAGTGAAGTGGAGGTGCAAGGGCCCCAGCATTTT
NA	NA	TRBV11-2	TRBJ2-4	CASSVGQKNIQYF	TGTGCCAGCAGCGTTGGACAGAAAAACATTCAGTACTTC
NA	TRBD1	TRBV5-1	TRBJ1-1	CASSPGQGNTEAFF	TGCGCCAGCAGCCCAGGACAGGGAAACACTGAAGCTTTCTTT
NA	NA	TRBV3-1/TRBV3-2	TRBJ1-5	CASSQGRANQPQHF	TGTGCCAGCAGCCAAGGCAGGGCCAATCAGCCCCAGCATTTT
NA	NA	TRBV7-8	TRBJ1-2	CASSPQGSYGYTF	TGTGCCAGCAGTCCACAGGGAAGTTATGGCTACACCTTC
NA	TRBD1	TRBV5-1	TRBJ2-7	CASSLEGQNYEQYF	TGCGCCAGCAGCTTGGAGGGACAGAACTACGAGCAGTACTTC
NA	TRBD1	TRBV7-8	TRBJ1-3	CASSSDRGGNTIYF	TGTGCCAGCAGCTCGGACAGGGGTGGAAACACCATATATTTT
NA	NA	TRBV7-9	TRBJ1-2	CASSFLGGGYTF	TGTGCCAGCAGCTTTCTAGGTGGGGGCTACACCTTC
NA	NA	TRBV3-1/TRBV3-2	TRBJ1-1	CASSQGRRAFF	TGTGCCAGCAGCCAGGGTCGGAGGGCTTTCTTT
NA	TRBD2	TRBV19	TRBJ2-3	CASSVPGLAASTDTQYF	TGTGCCAGTAGTGTCCCCGGGCTAGCGGCTAGCACAGATACGCAGTATTTT
NA	NA	TRBV5-1	TRBJ2-2	CASSAQGNTGELFF	TGCGCCAGCAGCGCACAGGGGAACACCGGGGAGCTGTTTTTT
NA	TRBD1	TRBV14	TRBJ2-1	CASSLTGQSYNEQFF	TGTGCCAGCAGCCTCACGGGACAGTCCTACAATGAGCAGTTCTTC
NA	TRBD1	TRBV5-4	TRBJ2-5	CASSSTGGETQYF	TGTGCCAGCAGCTCGACAGGGGGAGAGACCCAGTACTTC
once	NA	TRBV28	TRBJ1-1	CASSYPRTARNTEAFF	TGTGCCAGCAGTTACCCCAGGACAGCGAGGAACACTGAAGCTTTCTTT